One sample yielded the 31 T cell receptor beta chains listed below, sequenced in a study of cytomegalovirus exposure and HLA in healthy donors. The study ran its PCR with 60 Vbeta and 13 Jbeta primers. Some clones are missing from TCRdb's copy, which holds only in-frame ones; the method was immunoSEQ multiplex PCR. The data show about 110,000 clones, with approximately 80% seen just once and under 2.5% held by the top ten. The sequenced material came from PBMCs. All receptors come from a woman aged 25 to 45 in good health and CMV-seronegative.

V usage is TRBV4-1 and J usage is TRBJ2-5; no clear D gene. V shed 1 base and J shed 1 base, with 10 bases lying between them. The CDR3 runs 15 residues. Germline V CDR1 and CDR2: MGHRA, YSYEKL. The CDR3 sequence is CASSQVVQSQETQYF. The DNA of the CDR3 is TGCGCCAGCAGCCAAGTTGTACAGTCCCAAGAGACCCAGTACTTC.

This clone has just a few counts. One junction end disagrees with the germline gene, perhaps due to a read error. The chain is built from TRBV11-2 and TRBJ1-2; D uncertain. Per germline, CDR1 SGHAT and CDR2 FQNNGV. The CDR3 totals 14 residues. In DNA form, the CDR3 reads TGTGCCAGCGGCTTAGGTACTTCCACTACTGGCTACACCTTC. Amino acid sequence: CASGLGTSTTGYTF. Filled out from reference TRBV11-2 and TRBJ1-2, the complete variable domain reads EAGVAQSPRYKIIEKRQSVAFWCNPISGHATLYWYQQILGQGPKLLIQFQNNGVVDDSQLPKDRFSAERLKGVDSTLKIQPAKLEDSAVYLCASGLGTSTTGYTFGSGTRLTVV.

This clone was seen a single time. CDR3: CASSLIPVLPNTQYF. The CDR3 DNA reads TGTGCCAGCAGCTTAATACCGGTGCTTCCTAATACGCAGTATTTT. This rearrangement joins TRBV7-9 to TRBJ2-3; D not resolved. The CDR3 sequence is 15 residues long. The V end was cut by 2 bases, the J end by 7 bases, with 16 bases between. Germline lookup yields CDR1 SEHNR and CDR2 FQNEAQ (reference sequence).

J is TRBJ2-3 and V is TRBV30, with D perhaps TRBD2 (5 bases). The germline CDR1 and CDR2 sequences are GTSNPN and SVGIG (reference sequence). This CDR3 has 15 amino acids. The V gene lost 3 bases and the J gene lost 6 bases, with 19 bases spanning the gap. The CDR3 region is CAWRTGRRGSDTQYF. The CDR3 nucleotides read TGTGCCTGGAGGACTGGGCGGAGAGGGTCCGATACGCAGTATTTT.

The chain carries TRBV6-5 and TRBJ2-2; D uncertain. CDR3 length equals 13 residues. Trimming pared 6 bases from V and 6 bases from J, leaving 11 bases between. Per germline, CDR1 MNHEY and CDR2 SVGAGI. For the CDR3, the DNA is TGTGCCAGCAGGTTGACGGAGCCCGGGGAGCTGTTTTTT. This sequence encodes CASRLTEPGELFF.

The rearrangement links TRBV19 to TRBJ2-7; TRBD2 agrees at 7 bases. The CDR3 runs 13 residues. V lost 9 bases to trimming and J lost 3 bases; unmatched junction nucleotides: 8. The V gene's germline CDR1 is LNHDA and CDR2 SQIVND (reference sequence). For the CDR3, the DNA is TGTGCCAGCTCCCCTAGCGGAGACTACGAGCAGTACTTC. As protein: CASSPSGDYEQYF.

This clone was recorded a few times. The chain has TRBV5-1 and TRBJ2-7; possible D gene TRBD2, 6 bases. This CDR3 contains 14 residues. The V gene lost 3 bases and the J gene lost 1 base, with 11 bases spanning the gap. The germline CDR1 and CDR2 sequences are SGHRS and YFSETQ. Written as DNA, the CDR3 is TGCGCCAGCAGCTCTACGACTAGTTCCTACGAGCAGTACTTC. Translating gives CASSSTTSSYEQYF.

This chain joins TRBV5-5 and TRBJ2-7; D might be TRBD1 (6 bases). Deletions cut 0 bases from V and 9 bases from J, with 19 bases between. The CDR3 is 15 residues long. Germline lookup yields CDR1 SGHKS and CDR2 YYEKEE (reference sequence). The chain's CDR3 is CASSLAQGLGFGQYF. In nucleotides, the CDR3 is TGTGCCAGCAGCTTGGCTCAGGGGCTAGGTTTTGGGCAGTACTTC.

The rearrangement links TRBV7-9 to TRBJ2-2, with 9 nucleotides matching TRBD1. This CDR3 is built from 16 residues. Losses at the gene ends were 7 bases for V and 6 bases for J; bases not matched to a gene: 12. The V gene's germline CDR1 is SEHNR and CDR2 FQNEAQ (reference sequence). DNA for the CDR3: TGTGCCAGCATATATCGACAGGGGGGGAGTCCCGGGGAGCTGTTTTTT. Translating it yields CASIYRQGGSPGELFF.

The rearrangement joins TRBV6-1 to TRBJ2-1, with 10 bases lining up with TRBD1. The germline gives CDR1 MNHNS, CDR2 SASEGT. The J segment lost 8 bases and the V segment lost 8 bases, leaving 12 bases of the junction unmatched. CDR3 size: 15 residues. CDR3 loop: CASRRLGQGYYEQFF. The CDR3 DNA reads as TGTGCCAGCCGACGCTTGGGACAGGGGTATTATGAGCAGTTCTTC.

This chain uses TRBV5-6 with TRBJ2-5; D may be TRBD1 (6 bases). The CDR3 is 13 residues long. Germline lookup yields CDR1 SGHDT and CDR2 YYEEEE. Trimming stripped 3 bases from V and 5 bases from J, with 11 bases between. The CDR3 nucleotides are TGTGCCAGCAGCTGGGAGAGGGGGGAGACCCAGTACTTC. Translated, it gives CASSWERGETQYF.

The V and J genes are TRBV7-9 and TRBJ1-2; 7 nucleotides agree with TRBD1. CDR3 length: 13 amino acids. Looked up from germline, CDR1 is SEHNR and CDR2 is FQNEAQ (reference sequence). V gave up 5 bases and J gave up 2 bases; unmatched junction bases: 2. The CDR3 sequence: CASSPTGNYGYTF. CDR3 DNA sequence: TGTGCCAGCAGCCCGACAGGGAACTATGGCTACACCTTC.

The chain carries TRBV5-4 and TRBJ1-2; tentatively, D is TRBD1 (6 bases). V lost 0 bases and J lost 4, with 10 bases in between. This CDR3 contains 14 residues. Germline V lookup: CDR1 SGHNT, CDR2 YYREEE (reference sequence). The CDR3 reads CASSLAQGPYGYTF. CDR3 nucleotides: TGTGCCAGCAGCTTGGCACAGGGCCCCTATGGCTACACCTTC.

This clone has just one count. The rearrangement links TRBV2 to TRBJ2-1; D perhaps matches TRBD2 (6 bases). CDR1 is SNHLY and CDR2 is FYNNEI in the germline V gene. The V gene lost 10 bases and the J gene lost 4 bases, with 20 bases spanning the gap. This CDR3 has 15 amino acids. CDR3 residues: CANLFREEGYNEQFF. CDR3 bases: TGTGCCAACCTATTCAGGGAGGAAGGGTACAATGAGCAGTTCTTC.

This clone has only a few counts. V gene TRBV11-1 combines with J gene TRBJ2-1; D is undetermined. This CDR3 has 13 amino acids. V gave up 5 bases and J gave up 5 bases, with 10 bases separating them. The germline V gene encodes CDR1 SGHAT and CDR2 FQDESV (reference sequence). Here the CDR3 reads CASSPRLNNEQFF. The CDR3 DNA reads TGTGCCAGCAGCCCCAGATTGAACAATGAGCAGTTCTTC. The entire variable domain, with the rest obtained from reference TRBV11-1 and TRBJ2-1, is as follows: EAEVAQSPRYKITEKSQAVAFWCDPISGHATLYWYRQILGQGPELLVQFQDESVVDDSQLPKDRFSAERLKGVDSTLKIQPAELGDSAMYLCASSPRLNNEQFFGPGTRLTVL.

The genes are TRBV30 and TRBJ1-2; possibly TRBD1 for D (6 bases). V lost 3 bases and J 4 bases, leaving 21 bases between the germline ends. Per germline, CDR1 GTSNPN and CDR2 SVGIG (reference sequence). The CDR3 totals 16 residues. The CDR3 nucleotides read TGTGCCTGGAGCCTCCCACCCGGGGGGCTATCCTATGGCTACACCTTC. Its translation is CAWSLPPGGLSYGYTF. Together with reference TRBV30 and TRBJ1-2, the CDR3 gives the full variable domain: SQTIHQWPATLVQPVGSPLSLECTVEGTSNPNLYWYRQAAGRGLQLLFYSVGIGQISSEVPQNLSASRPQDRQFILSSKKLLLSDSGFYLCAWSLPPGGLSYGYTFGSGTRLTVV.

A single count supports this clone. No conserved phenylalanine or tryptophan is present at the end of the CDR3, so a read error is the likely explanation. The chain links TRBV5-6 to TRBJ1-2; no reliable D call. The CDR3 is 12 amino acids. CDR1 is SGHDT, CDR2 YYEEEE, per germline. V lost 3 bases and J lost 8, with 11 bases in between. DNA for the CDR3: TGTGCCAGCAGCTACGACGCGGGAGGCTACACCTCC. Translated, it gives CASSYDAGGYTS.

The chain recombines TRBV7-5 with TRBJ2-5; the table's D call, TRBD2, was not checked against the DNA. TRBV7-5 is marked as a pseudogene. This CDR3 has 14 amino acids. CDR3 coding DNA: TGTGTCAGAAGCTTGACTAGCGGTGGGGAGACCCAGTACTTC. Protein product: CVRSLTSGGETQYF.

In DNA, the CDR3 is TGTGCCAGCAGTGAGCGCCTAAAGGGGGAGCTGTTTTTT. Translation: CASSERLKGELFF. The rearrangement links TRBV2 to TRBJ2-2; D uncertain. The CDR3 covers 13 residues. In germline, CDR1 is SNHLY, CDR2 FYNNEI. V was cut by 3 bases and J by 8 bases, with 10 bases left in between.

The genes are TRBV11-2 and TRBJ1-4; 8 bases map to TRBD1. This CDR3 spans 14 amino acids. Trimming removed 5 bases from V and 5 bases from J; junction bases left unmatched: 4. From germline, CDR1 is SGHAT and CDR2 FQNNGV. CDR3 in amino acids: CASSRDRRNEKLFF. The CDR3 DNA is TGTGCCAGCAGCAGGGACAGGCGGAATGAAAAACTGTTTTTT.

This clone was counted only a few times. The gene calls are TRBV19 and TRBJ2-5; the D gene is possibly TRBD1 (5 bases). Trimming took 3 bases from V and 5 from J, leaving 10 bases between them. This CDR3 contains 13 residues. Germline-derived CDR1 and CDR2 are LNHDA and SQIVND (reference sequence). The CDR3: CASSILGAETQYF. The CDR3 nucleotides read TGTGCCAGTAGTATCCTAGGGGCGGAGACCCAGTACTTC.

This chain joins TRBV4-1 and TRBJ2-5, with D perhaps matching TRBD2 (5 bases). This CDR3 contains 13 residues. Trimming removed 6 bases at V and 4 bases at J, with 12 bases between. Germline V gene lookup returns CDR1 MGHRA and CDR2 YSYEKL. The CDR3 DNA follows: TGCGCCAGCAGTAGGCTGGAGGTAGAGACCCAGTACTTC. Protein: CASSRLEVETQYF.

CDR3 loop: CSQSSAEDYNEQFF. The DNA for the CDR3 is TGCAGCCAGAGCTCGGCAGAGGATTACAATGAGCAGTTCTTC. The J gene is TRBJ2-1, the V gene TRBV29-1; D is unresolved. V was pared by 8 bases and J by 4 bases, with 18 bases between. The CDR3 is 14 amino acids. Germline values: CDR1 SQVTM, CDR2 ANQGSEA.

The chain recombines TRBV5-1 with TRBJ2-1; D gene ambiguous. Germline V gene lookup returns CDR1 SGHRS and CDR2 YFSETQ. The CDR3 loop spans 13 amino acids. The germline V and J ends were trimmed by 5 bases and 8 bases, with 14 bases remaining between them. The CDR3 DNA sequence: TGCGCCAGCAGGCTAAGCCTACAGCATGAGCAGTTCTTC. Protein product: CASRLSLQHEQFF.

The V gene is TRBV6-5, the J gene TRBJ2-7, with D maybe TRBD2 (5 bases). V was cut by 7 bases and J by 2 bases, with 18 bases left in between. Germline-derived CDR1 and CDR2 are MNHEY and SVGAGI. This CDR3 has 15 residues. CDR3 coding DNA: TGTGCCAGCACTAAAGGCGGACTTTCTACCTACGAGCAGTACTTC. This gives the protein CASTKGGLSTYEQYF.

The table lists this clone with a count of one. The chain has TRBV18 and TRBJ2-2; 10 bases are shared with TRBD2. CDR1 KGHSH and CDR2 LQKENI come from the germline V gene. The CDR3 is 17 amino acids. Trimming took 0 bases from V and 6 from J; bases not matched to a gene: 7. The CDR3 nucleotides read TGTGCCAGCTCACCACCCCCGGCTAGCGGGAGAGCCGGGGAGCTGTTTTTT. Its translation is CASSPPPASGRAGELFF.

This chain links TRBV10-3 with TRBJ1-2; D might be TRBD1 (5 bases). V was trimmed by 4 bases and J by 3 bases, leaving 15 bases between them. CDR3 length: 15 residues. Germline CDR1 reads ENHRY; CDR2 reads SYGVKD. CDR3 nucleotide sequence: TGTGCCATCAGTGCGGAGACCACAGGAGACTATGGCTACACCTTC. This sequence encodes CAISAETTGDYGYTF.

This clone was found a few times. This sequence joins TRBV6-5 and TRBJ2-1, with 7 bases aligning to TRBD2. Germline CDR1 is MNHEY and CDR2 is SVGAGI. With V trimmed by 9 bases and J by 6 bases, 8 bases remained unmatched. This CDR3 has 13 residues. DNA for the CDR3: TGTGCCAGTAGGGAGGGCCCGACCAATGAGCAGTTCTTC. Encoded protein: CASREGPTNEQFF.

The chain couples TRBV27 to TRBJ2-5; D may be TRBD1 (5 bases). The end of the DNA aligns better with TRBJ2-7, so the J call may be wrong. Germline CDR1 MNHEY, CDR2 SMNVEV (reference sequence). The CDR3 extends over 15 amino acids. In DNA, the CDR3 is TGTGCCAGCAGTTTATCGAAGTCAGGGCGGTACGAGCAGTACTTC. It translates to CASSLSKSGRYEQYF.

This clone came up a few times. The V gene is TRBV19, the J gene TRBJ1-1, with no clear D. Per germline, CDR1 LNHDA and CDR2 SQIVND (reference sequence). The V and J ends lost 1 base and 7 bases respectively, with 13 bases between them. The CDR3 runs 14 residues. Written as DNA, the CDR3 is TGTGCCAGTAGTATAGGGGCCCGGGCGGGTGAAGCTTTCTTT. Translating gives CASSIGARAGEAFF.

This chain uses TRBV5-1 with TRBJ2-3; no reliable D call. Germline V gene data show CDR1 as SGHRS and CDR2 as YFSETQ. V was shortened by 2 bases and J by 7 bases, with 17 bases between the two germline ends. The CDR3 is 15 amino acids. In DNA form, the CDR3 reads TGCGCCAGCAGCTTACTAAGGCAGAAGTTAAATACGCAGTATTTT. It yields the protein CASSLLRQKLNTQYF. Full variable domain (missing parts from reference TRBV5-1 and TRBJ2-3): KAGVTQTPRYLIKTRGQQVTLSCSPISGHRSVSWYQQTPGQGLQFLFEYFSETQRNKGNFPGRFSGRQFSNSRSEMNVSTLELGDSALYLCASSLLRQKLNTQYFGPGTRLTVL.